Described below is a single T cell receptor beta chain sequence and its context. Its target is not known. Both TRBC1 and TRBC2 were covered by a beta constant-region primer of two equimolar oligonucleotides. The ligated cDNA underwent four PCR rounds using SP2 and nested alpha and beta constant-region primers. Each CDR3 protein is one row after TCRdb ran MiXCR on the UMI-ligation and nested PCR reads. This table has 150,000 or so distinct CDR3 sequences, approximately 24% appearing once. This sample was included in a study of naive and memory T cell subsets. Study-level results: Over 85% of naive TCR sequences appeared only once, unlike memory subsets. Naive repertoires, especially CD8, held a few larger clonotypes, possibly memory cells re-expressing CD45RA.

CMV status came from CD4+ T cell IFNgamma after overnight CMV lysate stimulation of fresh PBMCs. Material: naive CD4+ T cells from blood. The TCR originated in a human donor in good health.

The CDR3 protein is CASRETGGGRNQPQHF. As DNA, the CDR3 is TGTGCCAGCAGGGAGACAGGGGGCGGTCGCAATCAGCCCCAGCATTTT. The V gene is TRBV12-3 or TRBV12-4, the J gene TRBJ1-5; 10 bases are shared with TRBD1. After removal of 6 bases from V and 2 bases from J, the junction contained 7 bases not matched to a gene. CDR3 size: 16 residues.